This T cell receptor (beta chain) was recovered during a study of cytomegalovirus exposure and HLA in healthy donors. Vbeta (60) and Jbeta (13) primers were used in the PCR. Assay: immunoSEQ multiplex PCR; the TCRdb copy retains only in-frame clones and omits some. The data show about 52,000 clones, 72% seen once. Trimming at V came to 6 bases and at J to 2 bases, leaving 12 bases not matched to a gene. Germline CDR1 reads SQVTM; CDR2 reads ANQGSEA. The CDR3 loop spans 16 amino acids. The chain couples TRBV29-1 to TRBJ1-1; the match to TRBD1 covers 10 bases. This sequence was found in a woman in her forties or fifties in good health and CMV-seronegative. The sequenced sample consisted of PBMCs. The CDR3 bases are TGCAGCGTCAAGGGGGGGACAGGGGCCCAAAACACTGAAGCTTTCTTT. It encodes CSVKGGTGAQNTEAFF.